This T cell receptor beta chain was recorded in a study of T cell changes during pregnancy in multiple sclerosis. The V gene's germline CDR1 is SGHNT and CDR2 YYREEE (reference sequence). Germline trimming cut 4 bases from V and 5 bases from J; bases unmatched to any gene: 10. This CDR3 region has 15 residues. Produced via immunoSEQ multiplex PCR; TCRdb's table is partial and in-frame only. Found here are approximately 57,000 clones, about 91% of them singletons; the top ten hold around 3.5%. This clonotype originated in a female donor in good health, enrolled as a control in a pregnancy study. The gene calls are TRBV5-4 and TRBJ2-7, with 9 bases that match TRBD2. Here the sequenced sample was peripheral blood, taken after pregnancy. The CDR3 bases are TGTGCCAGCAGCCCTCAGGGACTAGCTGTGCACGAGCAGTACTTC. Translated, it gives CASSPQGLAVHEQYF.